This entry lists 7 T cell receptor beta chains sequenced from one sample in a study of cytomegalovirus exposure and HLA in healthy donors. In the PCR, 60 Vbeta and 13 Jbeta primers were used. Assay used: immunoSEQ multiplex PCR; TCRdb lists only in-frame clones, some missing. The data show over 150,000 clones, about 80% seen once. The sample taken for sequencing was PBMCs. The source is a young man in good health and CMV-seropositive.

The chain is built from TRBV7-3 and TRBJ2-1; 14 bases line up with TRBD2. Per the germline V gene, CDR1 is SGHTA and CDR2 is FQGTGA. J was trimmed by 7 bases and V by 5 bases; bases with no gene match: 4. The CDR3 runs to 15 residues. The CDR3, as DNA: TGTGCCAGCAGCAAGACTAGCGGGAGGGCTAATGAGCAGTTCTTC. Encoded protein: CASSKTSGRANEQFF.

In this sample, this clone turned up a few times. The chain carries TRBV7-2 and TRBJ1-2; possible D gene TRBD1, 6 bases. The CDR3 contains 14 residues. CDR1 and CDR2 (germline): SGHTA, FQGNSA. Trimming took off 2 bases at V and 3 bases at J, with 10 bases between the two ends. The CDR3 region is CASSLSGTYYGYTF. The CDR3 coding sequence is TGTGCCAGCAGCTTATCCGGGACATACTATGGCTACACCTTC.

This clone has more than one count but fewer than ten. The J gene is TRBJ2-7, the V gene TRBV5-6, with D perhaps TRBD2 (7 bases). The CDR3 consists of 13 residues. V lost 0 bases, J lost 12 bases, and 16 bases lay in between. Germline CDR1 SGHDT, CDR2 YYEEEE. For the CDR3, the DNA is TGTGCCAGCAGCTTGGACTTGGGGGGGCGGGGGTACTTC. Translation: CASSLDLGGRGYF. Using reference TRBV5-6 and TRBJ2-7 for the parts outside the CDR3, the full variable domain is DAGVTQSPTHLIKTRGQQVTLRCSPKSGHDTVSWYQQALGQGPQFIFQYYEEEERQRGNFPDRFSGHQFPNYSSELNVNALLLGDSALYLCASSLDLGGRGYFGPGTRLTVT.

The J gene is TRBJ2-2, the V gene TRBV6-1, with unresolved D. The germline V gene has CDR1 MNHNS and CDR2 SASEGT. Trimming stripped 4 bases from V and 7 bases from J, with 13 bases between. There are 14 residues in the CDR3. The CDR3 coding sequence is TGTGCCAGCAGTGTGGCAGGTTTTCTCGGGGAGCTGTTTTTT. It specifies CASSVAGFLGELFF.

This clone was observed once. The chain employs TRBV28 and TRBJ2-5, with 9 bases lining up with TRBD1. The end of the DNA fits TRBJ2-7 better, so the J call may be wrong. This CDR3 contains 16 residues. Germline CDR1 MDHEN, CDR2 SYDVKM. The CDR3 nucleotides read TGTGCCAGCAGTCCCCACCGGACAGGGGACAACTACGAGCAGTACTTC. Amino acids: CASSPHRTGDNYEQYF.

CDR3 in amino acids: CASRSTSGHQETQYF. CDR3 DNA sequence: TGTGCCAGCAGAAGTACTAGCGGCCACCAAGAGACCCAGTACTTC. V usage is TRBV7-8 and J usage is TRBJ2-5; 8 bases line up with TRBD2. The CDR3 runs 15 residues. Looked up from germline, CDR1 is SGHVS and CDR2 is FQNEAQ. V gave up 6 bases and J gave up 0 bases; unmatched junction bases: 6.

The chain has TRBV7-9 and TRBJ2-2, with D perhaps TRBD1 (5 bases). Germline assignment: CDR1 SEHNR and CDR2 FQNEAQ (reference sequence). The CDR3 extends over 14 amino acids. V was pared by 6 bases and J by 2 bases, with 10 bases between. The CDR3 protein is CASSPTENTGELFF. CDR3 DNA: TGTGCCAGCAGTCCGACAGAAAACACCGGGGAGCTGTTTTTT.